The 10 T cell receptor beta chains reported below all come from one sample, sequenced in a study of T-cell memory formation after mild COVID-19. TCRdb re-analysed the 5' RACE reads in MiXCR, keeping a single row per CDR3 protein. The sample lists some 180,000 distinct CDR3 sequences, 13% occurring once. The specimen sequenced was PBMCs or a T cell subset sorted from them (not recorded which). The receptors originated from a man aged 18 to 29 who had mild COVID-19 (a few samples of this study predate the infection). Cell type and time point are not known.

V and J are TRBV4-3 and TRBJ2-1; TRBD2 matches at 13 bases. Germline trimming cut 4 bases from V and 8 bases from J; bases unmatched to any gene: 5. This CDR3 contains 15 residues. Germline CDR1 and CDR2: LGHNA and YSLEER. CDR3 coding DNA: TGCGCCAGCAGCCCCCGACTAGCGGGGGGTGATGAGCAGTTCTTC. It yields the protein CASSPRLAGGDEQFF.

This clonotype was picked up a small number of times. The rearrangement joins TRBV14 to TRBJ1-6; possible D gene TRBD1, 5 bases. This CDR3 has 12 residues. The germline V and J ends were trimmed by 3 bases and 8 bases, with 5 bases remaining between them. CDR1 is SGHDN and CDR2 is FVKESK in the germline V gene. The CDR3 bases are TGTGCCAGCAGCCAGGGGGATTCACCCCTCCACTTT. It is translated as CASSQGDSPLHF. The full variable domain, completed using reference TRBV14 and TRBJ1-6, is EAGVTQFPSHSVIEKGQTVTLRCDPISGHDNLYWYRRVMGKEIKFLLHFVKESKQDESGMPNNRFLAERTGGTYSTLKVQPAELEDSGVYFCASSQGDSPLHFGNGTRLTVT.

This clonotype came up a few times. V gene TRBV7-6 combines with J gene TRBJ1-1, with D tentatively TRBD1 (6 bases). Germline V gene lookup returns CDR1 SGHVS and CDR2 FNYEAQ. This CDR3 is built from 17 residues. The V and J ends lost 5 bases and 0 bases respectively, with 19 bases between them. CDR3 DNA: TGTGCCAGCAGCCCAGTAGCCGGGACAACCATGAACACTGAAGCTTTCTTT. Translated: CASSPVAGTTMNTEAFF.

Ten or more counts support this clonotype. V and J are TRBV5-1 and TRBJ1-5; 10 bases map to TRBD1. The CDR3 consists of 16 residues. The V gene's germline CDR1 is SGHRS and CDR2 YFSETQ. The junction had 4 bases not matched to a gene; V was cut back by 0 bases and J by 4 bases. CDR3 in amino acids: CASSLGPGQGNQPQHF. The CDR3 nucleotides read TGCGCCAGCAGCTTGGGCCCGGGACAGGGGAATCAGCCCCAGCATTTT.

This clonotype was found a few times. This chain links TRBV5-1 with TRBJ1-4; D uncertain. Germline V gene lookup returns CDR1 SGHRS and CDR2 YFSETQ. Between the trimmed V and J ends, which lost 0 bases and 4 bases, there was a span of 10 bases. This CDR3 has 15 amino acids. CDR3 residues: CASSLDRPNNEKLFF. The CDR3 DNA is TGCGCCAGCAGCTTGGACAGACCAAATAATGAAAAACTGTTTTTT. The full variable domain, completed using reference TRBV5-1 and TRBJ1-4, is KAGVTQTPRYLIKTRGQQVTLSCSPISGHRSVSWYQQTPGQGLQFLFEYFSETQRNKGNFPGRFSGRQFSNSRSEMNVSTLELGDSALYLCASSLDRPNNEKLFFGSGTQLSVL.

The CDR3 nucleotides are TGCAGTGCTAGAGATACCGCAGGTCCTCAGCCCCAGCATTTT. Protein sequence: CSARDTAGPQPQHF. The chain recombines TRBV20-1 with TRBJ1-5; unclear D gene. Germline V CDR1 and CDR2: DFQATT, SNEGSKA (reference sequence). This CDR3 spans 14 amino acids. Trimming shortened V by 0 bases and J by 6 bases, and 12 bases separated the two germline ends.

This chain links TRBV28 with TRBJ2-3; TRBD1 or TRBD2 may be the D gene (5 bases each). CDR3 length: 14 amino acids. The V gene lost 8 bases and the J gene lost 6 bases, with 18 bases spanning the gap. Per the germline V gene, CDR1 is MDHEN and CDR2 is SYDVKM. The CDR3 loop reads CASASGRLQDTQYF. The CDR3 DNA follows: TGTGCCAGCGCCTCGGGGCGGCTCCAGGATACGCAGTATTTT.

This chain connects TRBV28 to TRBJ1-5; 7 nucleotides align to TRBD1. Looked up from germline, CDR1 is MDHEN and CDR2 is SYDVKM. V dropped 8 bases and J dropped 11; count of bases not matched to a gene: 6. This CDR3 is built from 11 residues. CDR3 nucleotide sequence: TGTGCCAGCGTAAGACAGGGAACCCAGCATTTT. Translation gives CASVRQGTQHF.

The table lists this clonotype with many counts. This sequence joins TRBV4-1 and TRBJ1-5; D is possibly TRBD1 (5 bases). Between the trimmed V and J ends, which lost 0 bases and 7 bases, there was a span of 10 bases. The CDR3 has 14 amino acids. Germline CDR1 reads MGHRA; CDR2 reads YSYEKL. The CDR3 sequence is CASSQDRVGQPQHF. In DNA, the CDR3 is TGCGCCAGCAGCCAAGACAGGGTCGGACAGCCCCAGCATTTT.

The rearrangement uses TRBV5-1 and TRBJ2-5, with D possibly being TRBD1 (5 bases). CDR1 is SGHRS, CDR2 YFSETQ, per germline. V dropped 4 bases and J dropped 5 bases, with 12 bases sitting between them. CDR3 size: 13 residues. CDR3 DNA sequence: TGCGCCAGCAGCGGCAGATGGGGCGAGACCCAGTACTTC. Protein sequence: CASSGRWGETQYF. Full variable domain (rest looked up from reference TRBV5-1 and TRBJ2-5): KAGVTQTPRYLIKTRGQQVTLSCSPISGHRSVSWYQQTPGQGLQFLFEYFSETQRNKGNFPGRFSGRQFSNSRSEMNVSTLELGDSALYLCASSGRWGETQYFGPGTRLLVL.